The present T cell receptor beta chain was sequenced within a study of CD8 T cells in Susac syndrome. Broader study findings: Only a relatively small number of individuals were included in the TCR sequencing and HLA analysis.

The CDR3 has 15 amino acids. The V gene lost 3 bases and the J gene lost 7 bases, with 19 bases spanning the gap. CDR1 is DFQATT, CDR2 SNEGSKA, per germline (reference sequence). Notes on this clonotype: No antigen is known for it.

RNA totalling about 0.45 to 1 ug underwent reverse transcription with random hexamers. immunoSEQ multiplex PCR amplified TCR beta CDR3 across 54 Vbeta, 13 Jbeta. TCRdb called the immunoSEQ multiplex PCR reads again in MiXCR, with one record for every CDR3 protein. The sample holds about 210,000 distinct CDR3 sequences, approximately 93% seen once. This TCR came from a human donor in good health. The chain uses TRBV20-1 and TRBJ1-5, with D hard to call. The sequenced sample was CD4+ T cells from PBMCs. In DNA, the CDR3 is TGCAGTGCTAGTGGTGCAGGACGAGTCGAGCAGCCCCAGCATTTT. It encodes CSASGAGRVEQPQHF.